This T cell receptor (beta chain) was obtained from a study of vaccination and CD4 T cells after COVID-19. About the research overall: Overlapping spike pools from SARS-CoV-2 and HCoV-NL63, HCoV-OC43 and HCoV-229E served as culture stimuli.

The germline CDR1 and CDR2 sequences are SGHAT and FQNNGV. With 0 bases removed from V and 4 bases from J, the gap between germline ends came to 15 bases. CDR3 length equals 16 residues. Stated treatment: roughly 11-day PBMC culture with coronavirus spike peptide pools or control peptides (ViraFEST assay). Remarks on this clonotype: The target antigen is unknown.

Cultured CD4+ T-cell DNA underwent Oncomine TCR Beta short-read sequencing. Via MiXCR, TCRdb re-called the PCR reads, giving one row per CDR3 protein. The sample gives 12,000 to 15,000 distinct CDR3 sequences, more than 45% of which show up once; approximately 7.3% is in the top ten. Material for sequencing was CD4+ T cells from blood, cultured in vitro. This receptor was taken from a human donor who had recovered from COVID-19. J is TRBJ2-5 and V is TRBV11-2; possible D gene TRBD1, 6 bases. The CDR3 here is CASSLDPGAGGETQYF. CDR3 nucleotide sequence: TGTGCCAGCAGCTTAGATCCAGGGGCGGGTGGAGAGACCCAGTACTTC.